This T cell receptor (beta chain) was captured by sequencing in a study of blood T cell repertoires in COVID-19. With 2 bases removed from V and 1 base from J, the gap between germline ends came to 11 bases. This CDR3 is built from 15 residues. Germline CDR1 SGHVS, CDR2 FQNEAQ. Sequencing was performed with immunoSEQ multiplex PCR; in TCRdb, only in-frame clones are kept and a portion is missing. The repertoire holds 450,000 to 500,000 clones, with less than 90% as singletons. J is TRBJ2-5 and V is TRBV7-8; D perhaps matches TRBD1 (5 bases). Source material: PBMCs or T cells enriched from blood (not recorded which). This receptor was identified in a woman aged 55-75 years who had recovered from COVID-19. The CDR3 is CASSLRATVQETQYF. DNA of the CDR3: TGTGCCAGCAGCTTACGCGCGACAGTCCAAGAGACCCAGTACTTC.